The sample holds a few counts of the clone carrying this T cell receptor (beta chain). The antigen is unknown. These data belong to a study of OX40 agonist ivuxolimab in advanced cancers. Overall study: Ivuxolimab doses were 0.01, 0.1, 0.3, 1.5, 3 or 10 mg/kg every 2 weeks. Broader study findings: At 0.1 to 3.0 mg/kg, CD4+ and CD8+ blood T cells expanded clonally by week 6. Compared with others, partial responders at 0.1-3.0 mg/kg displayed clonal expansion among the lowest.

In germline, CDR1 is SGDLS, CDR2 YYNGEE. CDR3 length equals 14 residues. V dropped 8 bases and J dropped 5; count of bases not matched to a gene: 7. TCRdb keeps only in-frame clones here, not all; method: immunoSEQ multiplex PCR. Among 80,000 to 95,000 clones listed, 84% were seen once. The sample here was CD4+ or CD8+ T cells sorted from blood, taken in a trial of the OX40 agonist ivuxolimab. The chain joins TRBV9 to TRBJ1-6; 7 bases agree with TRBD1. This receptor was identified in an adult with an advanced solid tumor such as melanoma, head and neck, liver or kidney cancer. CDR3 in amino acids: CASTAQGNNSPLHF. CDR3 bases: TGTGCCAGTACGGCACAGGGGAATAATTCACCCCTCCACTTT.